Each of the 26 T cell receptor beta chains below was sequenced from the same sample in a study of blood T cell repertoires in COVID-19. TCRdb's copy holds only in-frame clones and misses some; the assay was immunoSEQ multiplex PCR. The sample holds approximately 280,000 clones, roughly 85% seen once. The source material was peripheral blood. The receptor set was obtained from a man aged 50-60 years with active or convalescent COVID-19.

V is TRBV3-1 (or the pseudogene TRBV3-2) and J is TRBJ1-5, with 7 bases that match TRBD1. Unmatched junction bases numbered 2, after V lost 3 bases and J lost 0 bases. Germline lookup yields CDR1 LGHDT and CDR2 YNNKEL (reference sequence). CDR3 length equals 15 residues. Here the CDR3 reads CASSQTGYSNQPQHF. DNA for the CDR3: TGTGCCAGCAGCCAGACAGGGTATAGCAATCAGCCCCAGCATTTT.

V is TRBV20-1 and J is TRBJ1-5; 7 nucleotides align to TRBD1. The CDR3 length is 15 residues. J was trimmed by 4 bases and V by 3 bases; bases with no gene match: 9. The germline CDR1 and CDR2 sequences are DFQATT and SNEGSKA (reference sequence). The CDR3 coding sequence is TGCAGTGCTAGTTCCCCCGGACAGGTTAATCAGCCCCAGCATTTT. Protein: CSASSPGQVNQPQHF.

This chain joins TRBV25-1 and TRBJ2-5, with 7 bases fitting TRBD1. The germline V gene encodes CDR1 MGHDK and CDR2 SYGVNS. Losses at the gene ends were 4 bases for V and 4 bases for J; bases not matched to a gene: 3. The CDR3 loop spans 13 amino acids. The CDR3 coding sequence is TGTGCCAGCAGTGGGACAGGAGGAGAGACCCAGTACTTC. Translating it yields CASSGTGGETQYF.

The chain combines TRBV30 with TRBJ1-2, with a weak D call TRBD1 (5 bases). Germline V gene sequence: CDR1 GTSNPN, CDR2 SVGIG (reference sequence). Trimming left V 0 bases short and J 14 bases short, with 16 bases between. This CDR3 is built from 12 residues. The CDR3 DNA is TGTGCCTGGAGTGTACGTTGGGGCGCGCGTACCTTC. It specifies CAWSVRWGARTF. Full variable domain (rest looked up from reference TRBV30 and TRBJ1-2): SQTIHQWPATLVQPVGSPLSLECTVEGTSNPNLYWYRQAAGRGLQLLFYSVGIGQISSEVPQNLSASRPQDRQFILSSKKLLLSDSGFYLCAWSVRWGARTFGSGTRLTVV.

The J gene is TRBJ2-7, the V gene TRBV5-1; 9 bases are shared with TRBD1. The CDR3 extends over 16 amino acids. Per the germline V gene, CDR1 is SGHRS and CDR2 is YFSETQ. Unmatched junction bases numbered 6, after V lost 0 bases and J lost 2 bases. CDR3 amino acids: CASSLASGQGAYEQYF. The CDR3 DNA is TGCGCCAGCAGCTTGGCTTCGGGACAGGGTGCCTACGAGCAGTACTTC.

The rearrangement links TRBV15 to TRBJ2-7; the D is unclear. CDR3 length: 12 amino acids. Trimming removed 0 bases from V and 6 bases from J, with 6 bases in between. Germline V lookup: CDR1 LNHNV, CDR2 YYDKDF (reference sequence). This CDR3 reads CATSRERSEQYF. The CDR3 DNA reads as TGTGCCACCAGCAGAGAGCGTTCCGAGCAGTACTTC.

This clone appeared once. The chain employs TRBV29-1 and TRBJ1-2; D may be TRBD1 (6 bases). Germline V gene lookup returns CDR1 SQVTM and CDR2 ANQGSEA. Trimming pared 7 bases from V and 6 bases from J, leaving 15 bases between. The CDR3 is 12 amino acids. CDR3 DNA sequence: TGCAGCGGGACAAGGGCAGGGGATGGCTACACCTTC. The encoded protein is CSGTRAGDGYTF.

The V gene is TRBV7-9, the J gene TRBJ1-4; 7 nucleotides match TRBD1. The germline gives CDR1 SEHNR, CDR2 FQNEAQ (reference sequence). Unmatched junction bases numbered 12, after V lost 7 bases and J lost 7 bases. The CDR3 is made up of 15 amino acids. CDR3 DNA sequence: TGTGCCAGCAAGAGACAAGGGACAGATTCTGAAAAACTGTTTTTT. Protein: CASKRQGTDSEKLFF.

This rearrangement joins TRBV2 to TRBJ2-5, with 10 bases aligning to TRBD1. The junction had 4 bases not matched to a gene; V was cut back by 8 bases and J by 1 base. The germline gives CDR1 SNHLY, CDR2 FYNNEI. The CDR3 covers 14 residues. The CDR3 loop reads CASGGTGVQETQYF. The DNA of the CDR3 is TGTGCCAGCGGCGGGACAGGGGTCCAAGAGACCCAGTACTTC. The whole variable domain, remainder taken from reference TRBV2 and TRBJ2-5, is EPEVTQTPSHQVTQMGQEVILRCVPISNHLYFYWYRQILGQKVEFLVSFYNNEISEKSEIFDDQFSVERPDGSNFTLKIRSTKLEDSAMYFCASGGTGVQETQYFGPGTRLLVL.

This clone was observed a single time. The chain uses TRBV7-8 and TRBJ1-1, with D possibly matching TRBD1 (6 bases). CDR1 is SGHVS, CDR2 FQNEAQ, per germline. The length of the CDR3 is 17 residues. Trimming took 6 bases from V and 5 from J, leaving 25 bases between them. The CDR3 spells CASSLLIGGLGETEAFF. The DNA of the CDR3 is TGTGCCAGCAGTTTACTAATCGGGGGGCTGGGGGAGACTGAAGCTTTCTTT.

The rearrangement joins TRBV25-1 to TRBJ2-7; 7 bases map to TRBD1. V was clipped by 4 bases and J by 7 bases; unmatched bases: 1. Germline CDR1 is MGHDK and CDR2 is SYGVNS. The CDR3 has 11 amino acids. The CDR3 loop is CASSAGGEQYF. Written as DNA, the CDR3 is TGTGCCAGCAGTGCAGGGGGTGAGCAGTACTTC.

The V call is TRBV5-8, the J call TRBJ2-2, with a tentative D call TRBD1 (5 bases). Trimming removed 5 bases from V and 4 bases from J, with 18 bases in between. This CDR3 has 16 residues. Germline-derived CDR1 and CDR2 are SGHTS and YDEGEE. The CDR3 region is CASRLPLKGITGELFF. In DNA form, the CDR3 reads TGTGCCAGCAGGTTGCCCCTGAAGGGGATCACCGGGGAGCTGTTTTTT. Full variable domain (missing parts from reference TRBV5-8 and TRBJ2-2): EAGVTQSPTHLIKTRGQQATLRCSPISGHTSVYWYQQALGLGLQFLLWYDEGEERNRGNFPPRFSGRQFPNYSSELNVNALELEDSALYLCASRLPLKGITGELFFGEGSRLTVL.

The V call is TRBV5-4, the J call TRBJ2-5; D unclear. The CDR3 extends over 14 amino acids. V lost 0 bases to trimming and J lost 1 base, with 7 bases between them. CDR1 SGHNT and CDR2 YYREEE come from the germline V gene (reference sequence). The DNA for the CDR3 is TGTGCCAGCAGCTTGGACAGATTCCAAGAGACCCAGTACTTC. Translating gives CASSLDRFQETQYF.

The chain combines TRBV11-2 with TRBJ2-3, with D maybe TRBD2 (5 bases). CDR1 and CDR2 from the germline V gene are SGHAT and FQNNGV. CDR3 size: 13 residues. Trimming took off 5 bases at V and 7 bases at J, with 13 bases between the two ends. The CDR3 sequence is CASSESSSHTQYF. The CDR3 DNA reads as TGTGCCAGCAGCGAATCATCTAGCCATACGCAGTATTTT. The complete variable domain, with remaining parts taken from reference TRBV11-2 and TRBJ2-3, reads EAGVAQSPRYKIIEKRQSVAFWCNPISGHATLYWYQQILGQGPKLLIQFQNNGVVDDSQLPKDRFSAERLKGVDSTLKIQPAKLEDSAVYLCASSESSSHTQYFGPGTRLTVL.

The genes are TRBV29-1 and TRBJ1-1, with D maybe TRBD1 (5 bases). Trimming removed 4 bases at V and 9 bases at J, with 18 bases between. CDR3 size: 13 residues. Looked up from germline, CDR1 is SQVTM and CDR2 is ANQGSEA. CDR3 coding DNA: TGCAGCGTTGGCCAGGGTGTAGCCGATAAAGCTTTCTTT. Translated: CSVGQGVADKAFF.

Only a few counts were recorded for this clone. The V and J genes are TRBV4-2 and TRBJ2-1, with 7 bases matching TRBD2. From germline, CDR1 is LGHNA and CDR2 YNFKEQ. V trimming: 0 bases; J trimming: 8 bases; junction bases outside the gene matches: 10. The CDR3 has 16 amino acids. The CDR3 DNA sequence: TGTGCCAGCAGCCAAGAGCGGACTAGTCCCCATCATGAGCAGTTCTTC. Its translation: CASSQERTSPHHEQFF.

V gene TRBV15 combines with J gene TRBJ1-2, with D perhaps matching TRBD1 (5 bases). This CDR3 is 15 amino acids long. Germline V CDR1 and CDR2: LNHNV, YYDKDF (reference sequence). Trimming left V 0 bases short and J 5 bases short, with 13 bases between. The CDR3 here is CATSRDPRVRYGYTF. The CDR3 DNA sequence: TGTGCCACCAGCAGAGATCCCAGGGTGCGGTATGGCTACACCTTC.

The rearrangement uses TRBV9 and TRBJ2-3, with a tentative D call TRBD1 (5 bases). This CDR3 has 14 amino acids. V lost 4 bases and J lost 5, with 14 bases in between. CDR1 SGDLS and CDR2 YYNGEE come from the germline V gene. CDR3 bases: TGTGCCAGCAGCATTTGGGGCCTTGGAGATACGCAGTATTTT. It is translated as CASSIWGLGDTQYF.

V gene TRBV9 combines with J gene TRBJ2-1; 8 nucleotides align to TRBD2. Germline CDR1 and CDR2: SGDLS and YYNGEE. The CDR3 runs 13 residues. Losses at the gene ends were 7 bases for V and 7 bases for J; bases not matched to a gene: 7. DNA for the CDR3: TGTGCCAGCCGCAGACTAGCGACGAATGAGCAGTTCTTC. Amino acid sequence: CASRRLATNEQFF.

The chain recombines TRBV5-5 with TRBJ2-7; D possibly corresponds to TRBD2 (6 bases). The CDR3 extends over 15 amino acids. Trimming took 3 bases from V and 2 from J, leaving 15 bases between them. Per the germline V gene, CDR1 is SGHKS and CDR2 is YYEKEE (reference sequence). CDR3 loop: CASSSTGTYTYEQYF. The CDR3 DNA is TGTGCCAGCAGCTCAACCGGGACTTACACCTACGAGCAGTACTTC.

The chain couples TRBV12-1 to TRBJ2-1; TRBD1 is the table's D call, not checked against the DNA. TRBV12-1 is classified as a pseudogene. The CDR3 has 15 amino acids. CDR3: CASSLSRGRANEQFF. Written as DNA, the CDR3 is TGTGCCAGCAGCTTATCCAGGGGGCGGGCCAATGAGCAGTTCTTC.

V usage is TRBV11-1 and J usage is TRBJ2-3, with D maybe TRBD1 (6 bases). Germline lookup yields CDR1 SGHAT and CDR2 FQDESV (reference sequence). V lost 1 base to trimming and J lost 6 bases, with 17 bases between them. The CDR3 covers 16 residues. The CDR3 bases are TGTGCCAGCAGCTTAGGTTCGGCAGGGGAAAGGGATACGCAGTATTTT. Its protein is CASSLGSAGERDTQYF.

This clone appeared once. This chain joins TRBV14 and TRBJ1-1; D not resolved. CDR1 is SGHDN and CDR2 is FVKESK in the germline V gene. This CDR3 comprises 14 residues. Trimming shortened V by 0 bases and J by 9 bases, and 14 bases separated the two germline ends. The CDR3 nucleotides are TGTGCCAGCAGCCAAGATATAGGAGGCGGGCAAGCTTTCTTT. Translating it yields CASSQDIGGGQAFF.

The V and J genes are TRBV19 and TRBJ2-1, with a possible D match to TRBD2 (6 bases). V lost 2 bases, J lost 10 bases, and 24 bases lay in between. Germline V gene lookup returns CDR1 LNHDA and CDR2 SQIVND (reference sequence). The CDR3 is made up of 17 amino acids. The CDR3 DNA reads as TGTGCCAGTAGTATATCTAAGGGAGGACCCACTAGCCGCGAGCAGTTCTTC. Amino acids: CASSISKGGPTSREQFF.

The V and J genes are TRBV6-2 or TRBV6-3 and TRBJ2-1, with 9 bases that match TRBD1. The CDR3 spans 11 residues. The germline CDR1 and CDR2 sequences are MNHEY and SVGEGT. V gave up 5 bases and J gave up 14 bases; unmatched junction bases: 4. The CDR3 DNA follows: TGTGCCAGCAGTGGCGGACAGGGGAAGTTCTTC. Its protein product is CASSGGQGKFF.

This clone has only a few counts. CDR3 sequence: CASSPVRRTARNEQYF. CDR3 DNA sequence: TGTGCCAGCAGCCCCGTTCGGAGGACTGCGCGGAACGAGCAGTACTTC. V and J are TRBV6-2 or TRBV6-3 and TRBJ2-7; TRBD2 is a possible D gene (5 bases). Germline CDR1 MNHEY, CDR2 SVGEGT. This CDR3 has 16 residues. Trimming pared 6 bases from V and 5 bases from J, leaving 23 bases between.